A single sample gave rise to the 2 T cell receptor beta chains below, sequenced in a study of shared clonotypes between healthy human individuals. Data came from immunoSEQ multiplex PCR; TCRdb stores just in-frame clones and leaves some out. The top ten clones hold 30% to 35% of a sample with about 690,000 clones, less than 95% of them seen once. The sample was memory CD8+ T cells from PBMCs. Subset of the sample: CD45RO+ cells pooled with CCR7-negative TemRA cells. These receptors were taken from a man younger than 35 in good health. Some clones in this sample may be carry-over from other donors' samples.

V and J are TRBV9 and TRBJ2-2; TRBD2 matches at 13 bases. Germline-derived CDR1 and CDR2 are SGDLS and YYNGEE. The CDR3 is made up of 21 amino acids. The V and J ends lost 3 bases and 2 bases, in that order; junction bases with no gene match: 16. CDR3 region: CASSDGTGTSGDLLNTGELFF. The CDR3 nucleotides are TGTGCCAGCAGCGACGGCACCGGGACTAGCGGGGACTTATTAAACACCGGGGAGCTGTTTTTT.

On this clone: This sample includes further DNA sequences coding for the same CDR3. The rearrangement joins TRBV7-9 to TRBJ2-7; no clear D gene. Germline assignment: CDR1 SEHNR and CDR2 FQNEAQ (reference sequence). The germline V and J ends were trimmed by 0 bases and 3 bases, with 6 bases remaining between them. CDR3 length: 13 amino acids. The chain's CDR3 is CASSLAGNYEQYF. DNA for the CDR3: TGTGCCAGCAGCTTAGCAGGGAACTACGAGCAGTACTTC.